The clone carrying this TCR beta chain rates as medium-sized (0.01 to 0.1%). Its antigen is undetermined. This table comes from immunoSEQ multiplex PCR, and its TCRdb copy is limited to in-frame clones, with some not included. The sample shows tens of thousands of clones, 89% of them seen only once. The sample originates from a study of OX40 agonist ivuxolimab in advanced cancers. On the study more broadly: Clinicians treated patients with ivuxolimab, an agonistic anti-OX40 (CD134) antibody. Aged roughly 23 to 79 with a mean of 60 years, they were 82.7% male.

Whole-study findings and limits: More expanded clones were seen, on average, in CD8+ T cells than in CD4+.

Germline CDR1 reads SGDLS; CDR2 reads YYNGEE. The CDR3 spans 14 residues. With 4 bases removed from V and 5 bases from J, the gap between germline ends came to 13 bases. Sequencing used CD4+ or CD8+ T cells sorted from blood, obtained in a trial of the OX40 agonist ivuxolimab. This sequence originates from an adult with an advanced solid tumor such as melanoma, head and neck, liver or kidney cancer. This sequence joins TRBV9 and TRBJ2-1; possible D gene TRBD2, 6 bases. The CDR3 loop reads CASSPGTGDNEQFF. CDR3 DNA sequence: TGTGCCAGCAGCCCGGGGACTGGAGACAATGAGCAGTTCTTC.